This record concerns one T cell receptor (beta chain) sequence. This CDR3 has 14 residues. V dropped 0 bases and J dropped 5 bases, with 11 bases sitting between them. Germline V CDR1 and CDR2: MNHNY, SVGAGI (reference sequence). The source of the sample is a study of T cell changes during pregnancy in multiple sclerosis. Sequencing used immunoSEQ multiplex PCR; TCRdb keeps in-frame clones, though not all of them. Of some 74,000 clones in the sample, 80% to 95% were seen once. The chain has TRBV6-6 and TRBJ2-7; D not certain. Sequenced here: peripheral blood, sampled after pregnancy. The receptor comes from a female donor in good health, enrolled as a control in a pregnancy study. CDR3 sequence: CASSYSTGVNEQYF. The CDR3 DNA follows: TGTGCCAGCAGTTACTCGACCGGAGTGAACGAGCAGTACTTC.